Detailed here is one T cell receptor beta chain. This entry comes from a study of resident and recirculating memory T cells in vitiligo. In germline, CDR1 is MGHRA, CDR2 YSYEKL. The V end was cut by 1 base, the J end by 1 base, with 13 bases between. CDR3 size: 16 residues. Some clones are missing from TCRdb's copy, which holds only in-frame ones; the method was immunoSEQ multiplex PCR. The profile shows fewer than 200 clones, more than 70% of them singletons. The chain carries TRBV4-1 and TRBJ1-1; D possibly corresponds to TRBD1 (5 bases). This receptor was obtained from a male donor with vitiligo. Sample: non-lesional skin. Indicated subset: normal-appearing skin under Wood's lamp, at least 2 cm from depigmented macule. CDR3 sequence reads: CASSQGRIGGNTEAFF. CDR3 nucleotide sequence: TGCGCCAGCAGCCAAGGGCGGATCGGGGGGAACACTGAAGCTTTCTTT.